This T cell receptor beta chain is drawn from a study of Ad26.COV2.S vaccination and SARS-CoV-2 variants. As for the study in general: Dosing was one shot or two shots 56 days apart.

On this clone: Its antigen remains unidentified.

Germline V gene sequence: CDR1 LGHNA, CDR2 YSLEER. J gave up 7 bases and V 4 bases, and 10 bases lay outside the gene matches. The CDR3 length is 16 residues. Noted treatment: some 20 received Ad26.COV2.S at low or high dose, single or two shots; five or six received placebo; per-sample allocation not given. After the first vaccine or placebo injection, samples were drawn on day 63. Boston supplied an adult donor aged 18-55 years. Regarding the study as a whole: Substantial post-vaccination breadth of spike-specific CD8+ and CD4+ T cell responses was reported. Analytic work on TCR breadth and depth might have understated the full extent of total T cell responses.

Sequencing used immunoSEQ multiplex PCR; TCRdb keeps in-frame clones, though not all of them. In the table there are roughly 500,000 clones, about 88% of which are singletons. The input for sequencing was peripheral blood, taken in a trial of Ad26.COV2.S vaccine versus placebo. This sequence was found in a person aged 18-60 years who received the Ad26.COV2.S COVID-19 vaccine or a placebo. The chain employs TRBV4-3 and TRBJ1-6; 7 positions match TRBD1. Here the CDR3 DNA reads TGCGCCAGCAGCCGCGGACCCCGGGACAGAAATTCACCCCTCCACTTT. Its translation is CASSRGPRDRNSPLHF.